Listed here is a single TCR beta chain. What it recognizes is unknown. V lost 5 bases and J lost 2, with 12 bases in between. Germline CDR1 is LGHNT and CDR2 is FRNRAP. The CDR3 has 14 amino acids. The source of the sample is a study of T cell repertoires in cytomegalovirus infection. Study as a whole: It was recently identified HLA-C-restricted and well-studied HLA-B-restricted CMV epitopes that the study used. It was the public TCR beta signatures that indicated both CMV infection and matching HLA type.

TCRdb called the reads again in MiXCR, with one record for every CDR3 protein. The table has more than 250,000 distinct CDR3 sequences, around 25% seen once. The sequence came from a human donor in good health (CMV status not recorded). Some clones in this sample may be carry-over from other donors' samples. J is TRBJ1-1 and V is TRBV12-5, with a possible D match to TRBD1 (5 bases). This sample comprised cultured PBMCs, obtained from culture after CMV antigen stimulation. The CDR3 sequence: CASGPLQGNTEAFF. The CDR3 DNA sequence: TGTGCTAGTGGTCCACTCCAGGGCAACACTGAAGCTTTCTTT. The variable domain in full, completed from reference TRBV12-5 and TRBJ1-1, reads DARVTQTPRHKVTEMGQEVTMRCQPILGHNTVFWYRQTMMQGLELLAYFRNRAPLDDSGMPKDRFSAEMPDATLATLKIQPSEPRDSAVYFCASGPLQGNTEAFFGQGTRLTVV.